Below, 21 T cell receptor beta chains from the same sample are listed, as sequenced in a study of blood T cell repertoires in COVID-19. Data came from immunoSEQ multiplex PCR; TCRdb stores just in-frame clones and leaves some out. The sample carries under 30,000 clones, around 84% recorded once. Material: peripheral blood. The receptors were gathered from a human donor in a cohort sampled during active COVID-19. The donor label of this sample is uncertain.

This sequence joins TRBV3-1 (or the pseudogene TRBV3-2) and TRBJ2-1, with TRBD2 matching 8 bases. The V and J ends lost 1 base and 7 bases, in that order; junction bases with no gene match: 6. Germline loops: CDR1 LGHDT, CDR2 YNNKEL (reference sequence). This CDR3 is 15 amino acids long. CDR3 in DNA: TGTGCCAGCAGCCAAGTGGGGACTAGAGCAAATGAGCAGTTCTTC. It encodes CASSQVGTRANEQFF.

This chain uses TRBV5-6 with TRBJ1-4, with D possibly matching TRBD1 (6 bases). The V gene's germline CDR1 is SGHDT and CDR2 YYEEEE. Deletions cut 4 bases from V and 8 bases from J, with 18 bases between. The CDR3 runs to 15 residues. DNA for the CDR3: TGTGCCAGCAGCCGACTATCCGAAACAGGGGAAAAACTGTTTTTT. Translated, it gives CASSRLSETGEKLFF.

V usage is TRBV7-9 and J usage is TRBJ2-3, with a weak D call TRBD2 (6 bases). In germline, CDR1 is SEHNR, CDR2 FQNEAQ (reference sequence). This CDR3 has 15 amino acids. The germline V and J ends were trimmed by 2 bases and 2 bases, with 11 bases remaining between them. The CDR3 here is CASSLLREHTDTQYF. CDR3 sequence (DNA): TGTGCCAGCAGCTTATTACGGGAGCACACAGATACGCAGTATTTT.

V is TRBV5-1 and J is TRBJ2-1, with 7 bases matching TRBD2. Germline V gene sequence: CDR1 SGHRS, CDR2 YFSETQ. V lost 2 bases to trimming and J lost 1 base; unmatched junction nucleotides: 3. This CDR3 is 15 amino acids long. The CDR3 region is CASSLAGRSYNEQFF. The CDR3 coding sequence is TGCGCCAGCAGCTTAGCGGGAAGGTCCTACAATGAGCAGTTCTTC. The full variable domain, completed using reference TRBV5-1 and TRBJ2-1, is KAGVTQTPRYLIKTRGQQVTLSCSPISGHRSVSWYQQTPGQGLQFLFEYFSETQRNKGNFPGRFSGRQFSNSRSEMNVSTLELGDSALYLCASSLAGRSYNEQFFGPGTRLTVL.

This chain links TRBV5-1 with TRBJ1-2, with D maybe TRBD1 (6 bases). The CDR3 length is 16 residues. Germline lookup yields CDR1 SGHRS and CDR2 YFSETQ. V was trimmed by 4 bases and J by 4 bases, leaving 20 bases between them. CDR3 loop: CASSTGGAGAGYGYTF. DNA for the CDR3: TGCGCCAGCAGCACCGGGGGGGCAGGGGCAGGCTATGGCTACACCTTC.

The J gene is TRBJ2-1, the V gene TRBV5-4; 8 bases agree with TRBD1. Per germline, CDR1 SGHNT and CDR2 YYREEE (reference sequence). Germline trimming cut 3 bases from V and 2 bases from J; bases unmatched to any gene: 1. The CDR3 totals 14 residues. The CDR3, as DNA: TGTGCCAGCAGCTGGACAGGGCCCTACAATGAGCAGTTCTTC. Encoded protein: CASSWTGPYNEQFF.

This clone has a single count. This chain joins TRBV11-2 and TRBJ2-5; TRBD2 matches at 13 bases. The V segment lost 5 bases and the J segment 5 bases; nucleotides outside the gene matches: 8. The V gene's germline CDR1 is SGHAT and CDR2 FQNNGV. This CDR3 contains 16 residues. The CDR3 DNA follows: TGTGCCAGCAGCCCTAGGACTAGCGGGAGTGGTGAGACCCAGTACTTC. It yields the protein CASSPRTSGSGETQYF.

This chain links TRBV5-1 with TRBJ2-2; 7 bases match TRBD1. The CDR3 contains 15 residues. CDR1 SGHRS and CDR2 YFSETQ come from the germline V gene. V dropped 4 bases and J dropped 3; count of bases not matched to a gene: 6. In nucleotides, the CDR3 is TGCGCCAGCAGCACGGGACAGCCGGACACCGGGGAGCTGTTTTTT. This translates into CASSTGQPDTGELFF.

The gene calls are TRBV20-1 and TRBJ2-3, with 7 bases identical to TRBD1. The CDR3 loop spans 13 amino acids. Germline V gene sequence: CDR1 DFQATT, CDR2 SNEGSKA (reference sequence). V was clipped by 3 bases and J by 6 bases; unmatched bases: 6. The CDR3 sequence is CSASNPRGDTQYF. The CDR3 nucleotides are TGCAGTGCTAGTAACCCCAGGGGGGATACGCAGTATTTT.

This rearrangement joins TRBV12-5 to TRBJ1-4, with TRBD1 matching over 8 bases. Germline V CDR1 and CDR2: LGHNT, FRNRAP. The CDR3 extends over 15 amino acids. V shed 4 bases, J shed 12 bases, and the junction held 13 bases outside the gene matches. CDR3 region: CASGSGQGGMKELFF. The DNA of the CDR3 is TGTGCTAGTGGTTCTGGACAGGGTGGAATGAAGGAACTGTTTTTT.

This clone has a single count. This chain joins TRBV6-5 and TRBJ1-4; D is perhaps TRBD1 (6 bases). Trimming removed 8 bases at V and 0 bases at J, with 13 bases between. Germline V gene sequence: CDR1 MNHEY, CDR2 SVGAGI. This CDR3 is 15 amino acids long. CDR3 in DNA: TGTGCCAGCGAGGGGGACGGTGCAACTAATGAAAAACTGTTTTTT. It codes for CASEGDGATNEKLFF.

In DNA, the CDR3 is TGTGCCAGCAGTGATCGTGGGACAGGAGGCGAAAAACTGTTTTTT. Protein: CASSDRGTGGEKLFF. The rearrangement uses TRBV2 and TRBJ1-4; TRBD1 aligns across 8 bases. V gave up 3 bases and J gave up 8 bases; unmatched junction bases: 8. The germline V gene encodes CDR1 SNHLY and CDR2 FYNNEI. The CDR3 is made up of 15 amino acids.

The chain recombines TRBV3-1 (or the pseudogene TRBV3-2) with TRBJ2-7; tentative D call: TRBD2 (6 bases). Germline V lookup: CDR1 LGHDT, CDR2 YNNKEL (reference sequence). V shed 4 bases and J shed 7 bases, with 11 bases lying between them. This CDR3 spans 12 amino acids. The CDR3 region has the DNA TGTGCCAGCAGCCTAACTAGCAAGGAGCAGTACTTC. It translates to CASSLTSKEQYF.

The V call is TRBV19, the J call TRBJ1-2; tentative D call: TRBD1 (5 bases). Trimming took 3 bases from V and 4 from J, leaving 18 bases between them. The CDR3 totals 16 residues. Germline V gene sequence: CDR1 LNHDA, CDR2 SQIVND (reference sequence). The CDR3 loop reads CASSIFLRGSSYGYTF. DNA for the CDR3: TGTGCCAGTAGTATCTTTCTCCGGGGGTCTTCCTATGGCTACACCTTC. The entire variable domain, with the rest obtained from reference TRBV19 and TRBJ1-2, is as follows: DGGITQSPKYLFRKEGQNVTLSCEQNLNHDAMYWYRQDPGQGLRLIYYSQIVNDFQKGDIAEGYSVSREKKESFPLTVTSAQKNPTAFYLCASSIFLRGSSYGYTFGSGTRLTVV.

The CDR3 sequence is CASRAGGADYGYTF. The CDR3 region has the DNA TGTGCCAGTCGTGCGGGGGGCGCAGACTATGGCTACACCTTC. The chain has TRBV19 and TRBJ1-2; tentatively, D is TRBD1 (6 bases). The CDR3 consists of 14 residues. From germline, CDR1 is LNHDA and CDR2 SQIVND (reference sequence). V shed 8 bases and J shed 3 bases, with 16 bases lying between them.

The chain is built from TRBV5-5 and TRBJ1-4, with TRBD1 identical over 8 bases. J lost 8 bases, V lost 0 bases, and 6 bases had no gene match. This CDR3 has 15 amino acids. CDR1 and CDR2 (germline): SGHKS, YYEKEE (reference sequence). The CDR3 here is CASSLGTGFLEKLFF. CDR3 DNA: TGTGCCAGCAGCTTGGGGACAGGGTTCCTCGAAAAACTGTTTTTT.

This chain uses TRBV29-1 with TRBJ2-7; 7 nucleotides align to TRBD2. Germline CDR1 reads SQVTM; CDR2 reads ANQGSEA. The CDR3 spans 12 residues. The ends lost 4 bases at V and 3 bases at J; junction bases unmatched: 3. The CDR3 spells CSVVGEGYEQYF. DNA of the CDR3: TGCAGCGTTGTGGGGGAGGGCTACGAGCAGTACTTC.

This clone was detected once. This sequence joins TRBV6-5 and TRBJ2-7; 9 bases are a match to TRBD1. Per the germline V gene, CDR1 is MNHEY and CDR2 is SVGAGI. The V gene end was trimmed by 6 bases and the J gene end by 5 bases; junction bases not matched to a gene: 5. The CDR3 length is 13 residues. This chain's CDR3 is CASRRDRANEQYF. The DNA for the CDR3 is TGTGCCAGCAGAAGGGACAGGGCGAACGAGCAGTACTTC.

This chain uses TRBV7-8 with TRBJ2-2; D possibly corresponds to TRBD1 (6 bases). The V end lost 6 bases, the J end lost 5 bases, and 19 bases lay between the germline ends. Germline loops: CDR1 SGHVS, CDR2 FQNEAQ. The CDR3 is 16 amino acids. The chain's CDR3 is CASRSKLGTGTGELFF. The CDR3 nucleotides are TGTGCCAGCAGATCAAAGCTTGGAACAGGGACCGGGGAGCTGTTTTTT.

The sample holds one count of this clone. This chain connects TRBV29-1 to TRBJ2-7; 7 bases are a match to TRBD1. The germline gives CDR1 SQVTM, CDR2 ANQGSEA. V lost 3 bases, J lost 2 bases, and 7 bases stayed unmatched. This CDR3 is built from 14 residues. The CDR3: CSVEVQGSPYEQYF. The CDR3, as DNA: TGCAGCGTTGAGGTACAGGGGTCGCCCTACGAGCAGTACTTC.

The genes are TRBV29-1 and TRBJ2-5, with 8 bases identical to TRBD2. Losses at the gene ends were 1 base for V and 1 base for J; bases not matched to a gene: 8. The CDR3 totals 16 residues. CDR1 is SQVTM and CDR2 is ANQGSEA in the germline V gene. CDR3 in amino acids: CSVEGGREVPQETQYF. The DNA of the CDR3 is TGCAGCGTTGAAGGAGGGCGGGAGGTACCCCAAGAGACCCAGTACTTC.